This paragraph covers one TCR beta chain sequence. This record comes from a study of blood T cell repertoires in COVID-19. The CDR3 loop spans 16 amino acids. Germline V CDR1 and CDR2: MGHRA, YSYEKL. V shed 6 bases and J 5 bases; nucleotides not matched to a gene: 12. Generated by immunoSEQ multiplex PCR, the TCRdb table keeps only in-frame clones and is missing some. The sample holds around 230,000 clones, 80% to 90% seen once. Sequencing was done on a sample of PBMCs or T cells enriched from blood (not recorded which). V usage is TRBV4-1 and J usage is TRBJ1-5, with TRBD1 matching 8 bases. The sequence derives from a woman aged 40-49 years with acute COVID-19. The DNA for the CDR3 is TGCGCCAGCAGGTCCATCGGGACAGGACACCATCAGCCCCAGCATTTT. Translation: CASRSIGTGHHQPQHF.